The sequence of this T cell receptor (beta chain) was determined in a study of PD-L1 blockade in urothelial cancer. Study in general: About 90% of the 29 patients were males with bladder-origin urothelial cancer. The patients had undergone anywhere from 0 to 3 prior chemotherapy regimens. Blood underwent analysis 3 weeks (second dose) and 6 weeks after treatment began.

Assay: immunoSEQ multiplex PCR; the TCRdb copy retains only in-frame clones and omits some. The profile shows some 31,000 clones, 80% to 90% of them singletons. The CDR3 totals 15 residues. With 5 bases removed from V and 6 bases from J, the gap between germline ends came to 17 bases. Germline values: CDR1 SGHTA, CDR2 FQGNSA. Time point here: peripheral blood 6 weeks after treatment start. Sequenced here: PBMCs, sampled around atezolizumab (anti-PD-L1) treatment. The origin of this receptor is a man in his sixties or seventies with urothelial cancer. J is TRBJ1-5 and V is TRBV7-2, with D perhaps TRBD1 (6 bases). CDR3 amino acids: CASSDRDIGIQPQHF. Written as DNA, the CDR3 is TGTGCCAGCAGCGACCGGGACATAGGTATTCAGCCCCAGCATTTT.